This T cell receptor (beta chain) comes out of a study of blood T cell repertoires in COVID-19 (dated by TCRdb to the early 2020s). Study-level background: Samples covering the acute and convalescent phases of COVID-19 were provided by collaborators in the United States, Italy and Spain. The repertoires were released in a freely available public database meant as a resource for research on the immune response to SARS-CoV-2. Subjects who had been exposed to COVID-19, were actively infected with it, or had recovered from it provided the deeply sampled blood TCRbeta repertoires that made up the dataset. The prospective study material was composed of cDNA or gDNA derived from T cells, B-cell-depleted T cells, or PBMCs. The sample metadata nearly always contained a de-identified subject ID, COVID-19 status, age in years and sex. Samples were obtained from the ongoing ImmuneRACE study (first 160 participants) and from 1,254 subjects provided by 6 global collaborators. HLA class I and class II types, where available, came from metadata supplied by the sample provider rather than from assay-based typing. Study-wide conclusions, independent of this receptor: How much clinical and demographic metadata was included differed by source and by participant, and the metadata was provided uncurated.

As regards this clone: This receptor's antigen is unknown. No base-level quality is on record; no much larger clone is a single base apart.

TCRbeta CDR3 regions were amplified from genomic DNA using the immunoSEQ Assay, a bias-controlled multiplex PCR. As for the original processing: The number of nucleated cells in each sample was estimated by amplification of reference gene primers within the assay. Sequence reads were collapsed and filtered to measure the absolute abundance of every unique TCRbeta CDR3 rearrangement. Productive Simpson clonality was computed per sample as the square root of Simpson's diversity index over productive rearrangements. In its TCRdb copy, this immuneACCESS table keeps in-frame sequences only and misses some clones. Where compared with another copy, unresolved V genes explain less than half of these, and the others have no known cause. Clone size and the V and J calls come from that table; the DNA yielded D and trimming. The sample data list about 160,000 clones, and about four fifths of these were observed just once. The ten largest account for around 14% of the sample.

The CDR3 has 14 amino acids, counting the end cysteine and phenylalanine. Only the CDR3 region is kept as DNA, spanning 42 bases read in frame from base 1. CDR1 and CDR2 are read off the germline V gene as LGHNA and YNFKEQ. V and J lose 5 bases and 2 bases, and a span of 13 bases separates them. Whole blood was collected in K2EDTA tubes by collaborating institutions according to the institutions' own protocols. For TCRbeta analysis, collaborator samples were shipped as frozen whole blood, as isolated PBMCs, or as DNA extracted from either sample type. This TCR was recovered from an elderly woman with acute or convalescent COVID-19. The rearranged chain carries TRBV4-2 and TRBJ2-7; the D segment could be TRBD1, given 6 matching bases. Sample: peripheral blood. The sequence in DNA is TGTGCCAGCAGCAGAGCGAGGGGGACCTACGAGCAGTACTTC. It encodes CASSRARGTYEQYF.